This passage covers 7 T cell receptor beta chains from one sample sequenced in a study of a mutant IDH1 vaccine in newly diagnosed glioma. As to time point: week 35, safety follow-up. Doses consisted of 300 ug of mutant IDH1 20-mer peptide each, paired with topical imiquimod. These receptors lack a known antigen. The data were produced by immunoSEQ multiplex PCR, yet TCRdb's version contains in-frame clones alone and is incomplete. The sample includes 40,000 to 45,000 clones, 81% of them seen just once. The input for sequencing was PBMCs, taken from a glioma patient whose treatment included an IDH1 peptide vaccine. The receptors were gathered from a woman aged 40 to 50 with glioma. Some clones in this sample may be carry-over from other donors' samples.

A single count supports this clone. The genes are TRBV7-2 and TRBJ1-2; D not resolved. Trimming removed 1 base from V and 4 bases from J, with 7 bases in between. This CDR3 contains 13 residues. Germline lookup yields CDR1 SGHTA and CDR2 FQGNSA. CDR3: CASSLEGIYGYTF. As DNA, the CDR3 is TGTGCCAGCAGCTTAGAGGGCATCTATGGCTACACCTTC.

This rearrangement joins TRBV9 to TRBJ2-1, with TRBD2 matching over 13 bases. The CDR3 is 15 amino acids. The V and J ends lost 4 bases and 5 bases, in that order; junction bases with no gene match: 3. Germline assignment: CDR1 SGDLS and CDR2 YYNGEE. The CDR3 bases are TGTGCCAGCAGCTCAGGACTAGCGGGAGACAATGAGCAGTTCTTC. It is translated as CASSSGLAGDNEQFF.

V is TRBV11-3 and J is TRBJ1-1, with D unresolved. Germline V gene lookup returns CDR1 SGHNT and CDR2 YENEEA. Trimming left V 5 bases short and J 8 bases short, with 12 bases between. The CDR3 totals 12 residues. The CDR3 region has the DNA TGTGCCAGCAGCCCCGGTCCTGGGGAAGCTTTCTTT. This gives the protein CASSPGPGEAFF. The full variable domain, its missing parts supplied by reference TRBV11-3 and TRBJ1-1, is EAGVVQSPRYKIIEKKQPVAFWCNPISGHNTLYWYLQNLGQGPELLIRYENEEAVDDSQLPKDRFSAERLKGVDSTLKIQPAELGDSAVYLCASSPGPGEAFFGQGTRLTVV.

The rearrangement joins TRBV9 to TRBJ1-1; 10 nucleotides align to TRBD1. The germline gives CDR1 SGDLS, CDR2 YYNGEE. This CDR3 is built from 16 residues. The V gene end was trimmed by 4 bases and the J gene end by 3 bases; junction bases not matched to a gene: 9. The CDR3 nucleotides read TGTGCCAGCAGCCGACAGGGGGCGCGAATGGACACTGAAGCTTTCTTT. Encoded protein: CASSRQGARMDTEAFF.

For the CDR3, the DNA is TGCGCCAGCAGGGGGACCTCGCCAGGGCAGTACTTC. Translated: CASRGTSPGQYF. This sequence joins TRBV10-1 and TRBJ2-7; D tentatively reads TRBD1 or TRBD2 (5 bases each). Germline CDR1 reads WNHNN; CDR2 reads SYGVQD (reference sequence). This CDR3 is 12 amino acids long. V was pared by 6 bases and J by 9 bases, with 15 bases between.

The chain has TRBV10-3 and TRBJ2-7, with TRBD2 matching over 7 bases. Germline V CDR1 and CDR2: ENHRY, SYGVKD. V shed 0 bases and J 0 bases; nucleotides not matched to a gene: 5. The CDR3 has 16 residues. The CDR3 loop is CAISESPSGSSYEQYF. CDR3 in DNA: TGTGCCATCAGTGAGTCTCCTAGCGGCAGCTCCTACGAGCAGTACTTC.

The rearrangement links TRBV7-9 to TRBJ2-1, with 10 bases aligning to TRBD2. The J segment lost 9 bases and the V segment lost 6 bases, leaving 5 bases of the junction unmatched. Germline V CDR1 and CDR2: SEHNR, FQNEAQ (reference sequence). The length of the CDR3 is 13 residues. The CDR3 protein is CASSRSGRIEQFF. CDR3 DNA sequence: TGTGCCAGCAGTCGTAGCGGGAGGATTGAGCAGTTCTTC.